This T cell receptor (beta chain) was captured by sequencing in a study of shared clonotypes between healthy human individuals. The sorted-subset replicate PCRs were given around 0.2 ug DNA, which is tens of thousands of T cell genomes. Authors' methods: Because ImmunoSEQ provided only junction sequences with no quality scores, the filtering differed. Some clones are missing from TCRdb's copy, which holds only in-frame ones; the method was immunoSEQ multiplex PCR. The DNA gave D and trimming, while V, J and clone size come from that table. The sample lists around 2.5 million clones; over 85% were seen once. This CDR3 is 14 amino acids long. The germline CDR1 and CDR2 sequences are SGHRS and YFSETQ. V lost 4 bases and J 1 base, leaving 10 bases between the germline ends. On this clone itself: Its specificity is not known.

Study-wide points: Sequencing depth was a factor that was expected to affect clonotype sharing among donors.

The receptor was derived from a man aged 18 to 29 in good health. Some clones in this sample may be carry-over from other donors' samples. Sequenced: naive CD4+ T cells from PBMCs. Subset noted: CD45RA+ positively selected. The chain couples TRBV5-1 to TRBJ2-3; D possibly corresponds to TRBD2 (6 bases). The DNA for the CDR3 is TGCGCCAGCAGCGTGGGAGGCCGCACAGATACGCAGTATTTT. Translation: CASSVGGRTDTQYF.